A selection of T cell receptor beta chains follows, all from one sample in a study of blood T cell repertoires in COVID-19. Method: immunoSEQ multiplex PCR; TCRdb's copy keeps in-frame clones and lacks some. The data contain about 350,000 clones, roughly 89% of them singletons. Material for sequencing was peripheral blood. The receptor set was obtained from a woman aged 55-75 years with COVID-19, enrolled during active disease. Each CDR3 is given with its conserved first and last residue. The D gene is left open where the match is weak. Size values are once, few and many counts, or a class for expanded clones, and some rows have none.

v_gene	abundance	d_gene	j_gene	CDR3nt	CDR3aa
TRBV9	.	.	TRBJ2-7	TGTGCCAGCAGTAGCGACTCCTACGAGCAGTACTTC	CASSSDSYEQYF
TRBV5-1	.	TRBD1	TRBJ2-7	TGCGCCAGCAGCTTGACGTCAGGGGGCGCCGAGCAGTACTTC	CASSLTSGGAEQYF
TRBV14	.	TRBD1	TRBJ2-2	TGTGCCAGCAGCCAAGAGTTTCGGACAGGGACCGGGGAGCTGTTTTTT	CASSQEFRTGTGELFF
TRBV27	.	TRBD1	TRBJ1-2	TGTGCCAGCAGTCCTACAGGGGGCGCCCGGGACTATGGCTACACCTTC	CASSPTGGARDYGYTF
TRBV13	.	.	TRBJ1-5	TGTGCCAGCAGCTTAGGACGGAGCAATCAGCCCCAGCATTTT	CASSLGRSNQPQHF
TRBV5-4	.	TRBD1	TRBJ1-3	TGTGCCAGCAGCCTACCGGGACAGGAGGGTCCTGGAAACACCATATATTTT	CASSLPGQEGPGNTIYF
TRBV21-1	.	.	TRBJ1-2	TGTGCCAGCAGCAAAGATGGACACTCCGTAACATTTAACTATGGCTACACCTTC	CASSKDGHSVTFNYGYTF
TRBV19	.	.	TRBJ1-2	TGTGCCAGTAGTACGGTCCAAGCCTCTCCTAACTATGGCTACACCTTC	CASSTVQASPNYGYTF
TRBV28	few	.	TRBJ1-1	TGTGCCAGCAGTTTTCGGGGGAACACTGAAGCTTTCTTT	CASSFRGNTEAFF
TRBV3-1/TRBV3-2	.	.	TRBJ1-1	TGTGCCAGCAGATCCCGGGGAGTGATGAACACTGAAGCTTTCTTT	CASRSRGVMNTEAFF
TRBV29-1	.	TRBD1	TRBJ1-2	TGCAGCGTTGCTACGGGACAGGGAATCAAAGGCTACACCTTC	CSVATGQGIKGYTF
TRBV30	.	.	TRBJ2-5	TGTGCCTGGAGTGTGGGACTGGCAGGGACCCAGTACTTC	CAWSVGLAGTQYF
TRBV10-3	.	.	TRBJ1-5	TGTGCCATCAGTGAGGCAGGTCGGCAGCCCCAGCATTTT	CAISEAGRQPQHF
TRBV15	.	.	TRBJ1-1	TGTGCCACCAGCAGGGTCGGCACTGAAGCTTTCTTT	CATSRVGTEAFF
TRBV19	once	TRBD2	TRBJ2-3	TGTGCCAGTACCATAGCGGGGCCGGGAGATACGCAGTATTTT	CASTIAGPGDTQYF
TRBV3-1/TRBV3-2	few	TRBD2	TRBJ2-1	TGTGCCAGCAGCCAATTAGCGGGGGGACTTACGAATGAGCAGTTCTTC	CASSQLAGGLTNEQFF
TRBV3-1/TRBV3-2	.	.	TRBJ1-3	TGTGCCAGCAGTCCGGGAATTGGAAACACCATATATTTT	CASSPGIGNTIYF
TRBV18	.	TRBD2	TRBJ2-5	TGTGCCAGCTCCTCAAGACTAGCGGGGGGACAAGAGACCCAGTACTTC	CASSSRLAGGQETQYF
TRBV15	.	.	TRBJ1-5	TGTGCCACCAGCAGAGGAGGCGACGCACAGCCCCAGCATTTT	CATSRGGDAQPQHF
TRBV6-1	.	TRBD1	TRBJ1-5	TGTGCCAGCAGTGAGCAGACAGGGCTGAGTAATCAGCCCCAGCATTTT	CASSEQTGLSNQPQHF
TRBV18	.	.	TRBJ1-2	TGTGCCAGCTCACCCCTTCTAGTCTCCCCTTCTGGTGGCTACACCTTC	CASSPLLVSPSGGYTF
TRBV12-5	once	TRBD1	TRBJ2-1	TGTGCTAGTGGCACAGGGGGTGGTTCCAATGAGCAGTTCTTC	CASGTGGGSNEQFF
TRBV27	few	TRBD1	TRBJ2-1	TGTGCCAGCACTTCCGGGACAGGGATCCCCAATGAGCAGTTCTTC	CASTSGTGIPNEQFF
TRBV5-3	.	.	TRBJ1-4	TGTGCCAGAAGCTTTATTCCAGGGCGAGCTAATGAAAAACTGTTTTTT	CARSFIPGRANEKLFF
TRBV11-2	.	TRBD1	TRBJ2-7	TGTGCCAGCAGCCTCGGACAGGAGCAGAAGCAGTACTTC	CASSLGQEQKQYF
TRBV9	.	.	TRBJ2-1	TGTGCCAGCAGCCCTGAAGTAGATTCCTACAATGAGCAGTTCTTC	CASSPEVDSYNEQFF
TRBV9	few	TRBD1	TRBJ1-5	TGTGCCAGCAGCGTGGGGACAGTGAATCAGCCCCAGCATTTT	CASSVGTVNQPQHF
TRBV9	.	TRBD2	TRBJ2-1	TGTGCCAGCAGCCCAGTATATAGGCCCTATACTAGCGGGGGGGTCTACAATGAGCAGTTCTTC	CASSPVYRPYTSGGVYNEQFF
TRBV6-6	.	.	TRBJ2-5	TGTGCCAGCAGGGAGGGTGTAAAGACCCAGTACTTC	CASREGVKTQYF
TRBV19	.	.	TRBJ2-1	TGTGCCAGTAGTATCCTAGGAGGCGCCTCCTACAATGAGCAGTTCTTC	CASSILGGASYNEQFF
TRBV6-2/TRBV6-3	.	.	TRBJ1-5	TGTGCCAGCAGTACCGGAGGTCAGCCCCAGCATTTT	CASSTGGQPQHF
TRBV25-1	.	.	TRBJ2-5	TGTGCCAGCCTTGAATACATAGCGGTCCAAGAGACCCAGTACTTC	CASLEYIAVQETQYF
TRBV6-6	.	.	TRBJ2-2	TGTGCCAGCAGAGGGGGTCCCACCGGGGAGCTGTTTTTT	CASRGGPTGELFF
TRBV4-1	.	.	TRBJ1-3	TGCGCCAGCAGCCAAGATAAATCGTGGCAGGGCTACACCATATATTTT	CASSQDKSWQGYTIYF
TRBV6-5	.	.	TRBJ1-6	TGTGCCAGCAGTCGACTCGAAATGGGTAATTCACCCCTCCACTTT	CASSRLEMGNSPLHF
TRBV19	.	TRBD1	TRBJ1-5	TGTGCCAGTAGTACGGGACAGGGGGCGACCCTCAGGCCCCAGCATTTT	CASSTGQGATLRPQHF
TRBV19	.	TRBD1	TRBJ1-5	TGTGCCAGTAGTAATACGGACAGGGGGTATCAGCCCCAGCATTTT	CASSNTDRGYQPQHF
TRBV7-3	.	TRBD1	TRBJ2-3	TGTGCCAGCAGCTTAAGCCGGGACAGGGGCACAGATACGCAGTATTTT	CASSLSRDRGTDTQYF
TRBV28	.	TRBD1	TRBJ1-1	TGTGCCAGCAGTTTATCGGACAGGATGGACACTGAAGCTTTCTTT	CASSLSDRMDTEAFF
TRBV11-2	.	.	TRBJ2-7	TGTGCCAGCAGCTTAGAGGAGGGGGCAAACTACGAGCAGTACTTC	CASSLEEGANYEQYF